This entry lists 10 T cell receptor beta chains sequenced from one sample in a study of T cell responses to AZD1222 COVID-19 vaccine. The repertoire was sequenced with immunoSEQ multiplex PCR; TCRdb's copy has only in-frame clones and lacks some. The data show approximately 100,000 clones, about 94% seen once. The material was peripheral blood, obtained on day 0 of AZD1222 vaccination. Receptors were obtained from an adult in good health.

The V and J genes are TRBV4-1 and TRBJ1-2; no firm D call. V was trimmed by 0 bases and J by 5 bases, leaving 7 bases between them. The germline V gene has CDR1 MGHRA and CDR2 YSYEKL. CDR3 size: 13 residues. The chain's CDR3 is CASSQDRAYGYTF. The DNA of the CDR3 is TGCGCCAGCAGCCAAGATCGAGCTTATGGCTACACCTTC.

The chain combines TRBV7-3 with TRBJ1-5; D might be TRBD1 (5 bases). Germline V CDR1 and CDR2: SGHTA, FQGTGA. The CDR3 has 15 amino acids. With 5 bases removed from V and 8 bases from J, the gap between germline ends came to 19 bases. The CDR3 region is CASSLHGWGGEPQHF. The CDR3 coding sequence is TGTGCCAGCAGCCTCCACGGTTGGGGGGGAGAGCCCCAGCATTTT. The entire variable domain, with the rest obtained from reference TRBV7-3 and TRBJ1-5, is as follows: GAGVSQTPSNKVTEKGKYVELRCDPISGHTALYWYRQSLGQGPEFLIYFQGTGAADDSGLPNDRFFAVRPEGSVSTLKIQRTERGDSAVYLCASSLHGWGGEPQHFGDGTRLSIL.

Comment on this clone: One end of the junction fails to match germline, which may point to a read error. This chain links TRBV7-7 with TRBJ2-2; D is perhaps TRBD1 (6 bases). CDR3 size: 15 residues. Germline V gene sequence: CDR1 SSHAT, CDR2 FNYEAQ (reference sequence). The CDR3 loop reads CASTRSGASTGELFF. In DNA form, the CDR3 reads TGTGCTAGCACCCGATCAGGGGCGTCAACCGGGGAGCTGTTTTTT. The whole variable domain, filled in from reference TRBV7-7 and TRBJ2-2, reads GAGVSQSPRYKVTKRGQDVTLRCDPISSHATLYWYQQALGQGPEFLTYFNYEAQPDKSGLPSDRFSAERPEGSISTLTIQRTEQRDSAMYRCASTRSGASTGELFFGEGSRLTVL.

The CDR3 DNA reads TGCGCCAGCAGCGGGTCCCCGGGAGGAGAGACCCAGTACTTC. Residues: CASSGSPGGETQYF. This sequence joins TRBV5-1 and TRBJ2-5; TRBD2 matches at 7 bases. Germline V CDR1 and CDR2: SGHRS, YFSETQ. V lost 4 bases to trimming and J lost 4 bases; unmatched junction nucleotides: 7. The CDR3 extends over 14 amino acids.

This clone was detected once. J is TRBJ1-4 and V is TRBV16; TRBD1 matches at 7 bases. The length of the CDR3 is 12 residues. V lost 4 bases, J lost 14 bases, and 7 bases stayed unmatched. In germline, CDR1 is KGHSY, CDR2 FQNENV. This chain's CDR3 is CASSLNRGRLFF. The CDR3 region has the DNA TGTGCCAGCAGCCTAAACAGGGGAAGGCTGTTTTTT.

In its sample, this clone was seen once. The chain has TRBV5-5 and TRBJ2-6, with D possibly called TRBD1 or TRBD2 (5 bases each). V lost 0 bases to trimming and J lost 5 bases, with 15 bases between them. There are 17 residues in the CDR3. Germline V lookup: CDR1 SGHKS, CDR2 YYEKEE (reference sequence). For the CDR3, the DNA is TGTGCCAGCAGCTTGGTGGCAGGGTGGGAGAGGGCCAACGTCCTGACTTTC. It encodes CASSLVAGWERANVLTF.

The chain joins TRBV5-6 to TRBJ2-5; D unresolved. The CDR3 runs 12 residues. V shed 4 bases and J shed 13 bases, with 17 bases lying between them. The germline V gene encodes CDR1 SGHDT and CDR2 YYEEEE. The CDR3 nucleotides read TGTGCCAGCAGCCGAGCGTGGGCGATCTGGTACTTC. Translated: CASSRAWAIWYF.

J is TRBJ1-2 and V is TRBV25-1; unclear D gene. This CDR3 has 12 residues. V was shortened by 9 bases and J by 8 bases, with 16 bases between the two germline ends. The germline V gene encodes CDR1 MGHDK and CDR2 SYGVNS. CDR3 in amino acids: CASSQRSAGYTF. CDR3 bases: TGTGCCAGTTCCCAACGCTCGGCGGGCTACACCTTC.

The chain couples TRBV11-2 to TRBJ1-1, with no clear D. Germline CDR1 and CDR2: SGHAT and FQNNGV. With 3 bases removed from V and 0 bases from J, the gap between germline ends came to 14 bases. The CDR3 consists of 16 residues. CDR3 coding DNA: TGTGCCAGCAGCTTTGGTATTGGGATCATGAACACTGAAGCTTTCTTT. Amino acids: CASSFGIGIMNTEAFF.

The V call is TRBV5-8, the J call TRBJ2-1, with D tentatively TRBD2 (6 bases). The germline V and J ends were trimmed by 2 bases and 1 base, with 10 bases remaining between them. The CDR3 is 15 amino acids. CDR1 is SGHTS, CDR2 YDEGEE, per germline. The CDR3 DNA reads as TGTGCCAGCAGCTTTGGTAGCGGATCCTACAATGAGCAGTTCTTC. Encoded protein: CASSFGSGSYNEQFF.